This TCR beta chain is drawn from a study of identical twins. Study-level results: Cross-sectional statistical analysis, not tracking of the same donors, underpinned the conclusions.

TCRdb reanalysed the 5' RACE reads using MiXCR and keeps one entry per CDR3 protein. The table includes around 530,000 distinct CDR3 sequences, about 16% detected once. Donors uniformly comprised healthy Caucasians. Germline loops: CDR1 KGHDR, CDR2 SFDVKD. This CDR3 is 14 amino acids long. V dropped 3 bases and J dropped 3 bases, with 9 bases sitting between them. In regard to this clonotype: No antigen is known for it.

These data also formed part of another study, on yellow fever vaccine responses in identical twins.

The sequence was collected from a woman aged 18-35 years in good health. The source material was CD4+ T cells sorted from blood. The V and J genes are TRBV24-1 and TRBJ2-3; TRBD2 is a possible D gene (6 bases). The CDR3 coding sequence is TGTGCCACCAGTGATCCGGGGAGGACAGATACGCAGTATTTT. Its protein product is CATSDPGRTDTQYF.